One and the same sample provided the 20 T cell receptor beta chains below, sequenced in a study of regulatory T cells in long-lasting Graves disease. Construction of the TCR beta libraries employed iRepertoire HTBI primers in conjunction with Arm-PCR of CDR3 regions. TCRdb re-derived calls from the multiplex PCR reads in MiXCR, one entry per CDR3 protein. This sample has 350,000 to 450,000 distinct CDR3 sequences, with 15% found just once. This sample's time point: newly diagnosed GD, antithyroid drugs for less than 3 months. Construction of the TCR library relied on RNA isolated from PBMCs. The same data also contributed to another study, on T cells in Graves' hyperthyroidism and ophthalmopathy.

The material was peripheral blood mononuclear cells (PBMCs), obtained at new diagnosis, from a patient treated with antithyroid drugs. Source of these receptors: a woman under 40 with Graves disease.

This clonotype has at least ten counts. The chain carries TRBV14 and TRBJ2-5; D might be TRBD1 (5 bases). This CDR3 has 15 residues. The ends were cut back, 0 bases at V and 4 bases at J, with 12 bases in the middle. The germline gives CDR1 SGHDN, CDR2 FVKESK. CDR3 in DNA: TGTGCCAGCAGCCAAGATTGGGGCAGTATAGAGACCCAGTACTTC. This gives the protein CASSQDWGSIETQYF.

V gene TRBV27 combines with J gene TRBJ2-4; D not certain. Looked up from germline, CDR1 is MNHEY and CDR2 is SMNVEV (reference sequence). CDR3 size: 17 residues. Trimming stripped 0 bases from V and 1 base from J, with 13 bases between. The CDR3 here is CASSLSGTPSAKNIQYF. DNA of the CDR3: TGTGCCAGCAGTTTATCGGGCACGCCCTCGGCCAAAAACATTCAGTACTTC.

This clonotype has ten or more counts. The CDR3 is CASSSTRYSYEQYF. The CDR3 DNA follows: TGTGCCAGCAGCAGCACTAGATACTCCTACGAGCAGTACTTC. The genes are TRBV3-1 and TRBJ2-7, with TRBD2 as a possible D gene (5 bases). With 5 bases removed from V and 0 bases from J, the gap between germline ends came to 11 bases. The CDR3 consists of 14 residues. Germline-derived CDR1 and CDR2 are LGHDT and YNNKEL (reference sequence).

The chain joins TRBV30 to TRBJ1-5; 7 bases match TRBD1. J was trimmed by 6 bases and V by 0 bases; bases with no gene match: 8. The CDR3 covers 15 residues. Germline lookup yields CDR1 GTSNPN and CDR2 SVGIG (reference sequence). In nucleotides, the CDR3 is TGTGCCTGGAGTGTACGGCAGGGGGGGCGTCAGCCCCAGCATTTT. Its protein product is CAWSVRQGGRQPQHF.

This clonotype was seen at least ten times. The chain joins TRBV3-1 to TRBJ1-4; the D is unclear. CDR1 and CDR2 (germline): LGHDT, YNNKEL (reference sequence). This CDR3 has 14 amino acids. Between the trimmed V and J ends, which lost 3 bases and 6 bases, there was a span of 11 bases. The CDR3 DNA reads as TGTGCCAGCAGCCATACAGACGGGTATGAAAAACTGTTTTTT. Translating gives CASSHTDGYEKLFF.

The chain uses TRBV7-3 and TRBJ2-5; tentatively, D is TRBD1 (5 bases). The ends were cut back, 5 bases at V and 0 bases at J, with 10 bases in the middle. Germline loops: CDR1 SGHTA, CDR2 FQGTGA. This CDR3 region has 14 residues. This CDR3 is CASSPSRDQETQYF. The CDR3 nucleotides read TGTGCCAGCAGCCCGAGCAGGGACCAAGAGACCCAGTACTTC.

This clonotype was recorded at least ten times. This chain connects TRBV5-6 to TRBJ2-3, with D perhaps matching TRBD2 (6 bases). The V and J ends lost 0 bases and 1 base respectively, with 15 bases between them. Germline values: CDR1 SGHDT, CDR2 YYEEEE. CDR3 size: 17 residues. This CDR3 reads CASSLVPSDEGTDTQYF. DNA of the CDR3: TGTGCCAGCAGCTTGGTCCCTAGCGATGAGGGCACAGATACGCAGTATTTT.

V usage is TRBV19 and J usage is TRBJ2-5; no clear D gene. This CDR3 is 12 amino acids long. Germline CDR1 and CDR2: LNHDA and SQIVND (reference sequence). V lost 4 bases to trimming and J lost 2 bases, with 5 bases between them. CDR3 residues: CASSTRQETQYF. For the CDR3, the DNA is TGTGCCAGTAGTACCCGACAAGAGACCCAGTACTTC. The full variable domain, completed using reference TRBV19 and TRBJ2-5, is DGGITQSPKYLFRKEGQNVTLSCEQNLNHDAMYWYRQDPGQGLRLIYYSQIVNDFQKGDIAEGYSVSREKKESFPLTVTSAQKNPTAFYLCASSTRQETQYFGPGTRLLVL.

This clonotype was recorded many times. The chain joins TRBV27 to TRBJ1-1; 7 positions match TRBD1. CDR3 length: 15 amino acids. V was pared by 5 bases and J by 2 bases, with 8 bases of the junction left unmatched. CDR1 is MNHEY, CDR2 SMNVEV, per germline (reference sequence). The CDR3 protein is CASSPRTGLNTEAFF. CDR3 bases: TGTGCCAGCAGTCCCAGGACAGGACTCAACACTGAAGCTTTCTTT.

There are many counts of this clonotype. V and J are TRBV2 and TRBJ1-5; tentative D call: TRBD1 (5 bases). Trimming took 6 bases from V and 1 from J, leaving 13 bases between them. Per germline, CDR1 SNHLY and CDR2 FYNNEI. The CDR3 contains 15 residues. CDR3 sequence: CASSATGGSNQPQHF. In DNA, the CDR3 is TGTGCCAGCAGCGCTACCGGGGGGAGCAATCAGCCCCAGCATTTT. The entire variable domain, with the rest obtained from reference TRBV2 and TRBJ1-5, is as follows: EPEVTQTPSHQVTQMGQEVILRCVPISNHLYFYWYRQILGQKVEFLVSFYNNEISEKSEIFDDQFSVERPDGSNFTLKIRSTKLEDSAMYFCASSATGGSNQPQHFGDGTRLSIL.

Remarks on this clonotype: This could be a read error, since a much larger clone is one nucleotide away. As DNA, the CDR3 is TGTGCCAGCAGCTTCAGGACTAGGGGCAATGAGCAGTACTTC. Residues: CASSFRTRGNEQYF. The chain joins TRBV5-4 to TRBJ2-7; the match to TRBD2 covers 7 bases. From germline, CDR1 is SGHNT and CDR2 YYREEE (reference sequence). The CDR3 runs 14 residues. V shed 2 bases and J 7 bases; nucleotides not matched to a gene: 9.

J is TRBJ2-2 and V is TRBV9; a weak D match, TRBD1 (6 bases). Germline V lookup: CDR1 SGDLS, CDR2 YYNGEE. The CDR3 totals 17 residues. V lost 1 base to trimming and J lost 1 base, with 14 bases between them. The CDR3 DNA is TGTGCCAGCAGCGTAACGAATCACAGGGAGAACACCGGGGAGCTGTTTTTT. Its translation: CASSVTNHRENTGELFF.

The rearrangement uses TRBV19 and TRBJ2-2; 10 bases match TRBD2. The CDR3 is 16 amino acids. The germline CDR1 and CDR2 sequences are LNHDA and SQIVND (reference sequence). V lost 2 bases, J lost 5 bases, and 5 bases stayed unmatched. For the CDR3, the DNA is TGTGCCAGTAGTATAATTTCTAGCGGGAGTACCGGGGAGCTGTTTTTT. This codes for CASSIISSGSTGELFF.

The genes are TRBV5-1 and TRBJ1-2; D unresolved. The germline V gene encodes CDR1 SGHRS and CDR2 YFSETQ. The V end was cut by 4 bases, the J end by 3 bases, with 19 bases between. The CDR3 is made up of 16 amino acids. The DNA of the CDR3 is TGCGCCAGCAGCCCAGCACCCGCTAGGCGGGACTATGGCTACACCTTC. This gives the protein CASSPAPARRDYGYTF.

The table lists this clonotype with many counts. The J gene is TRBJ2-7, the V gene TRBV28; D unresolved. Germline V lookup: CDR1 MDHEN, CDR2 SYDVKM. The CDR3 spans 12 residues. Trimming shortened V by 2 bases and J by 6 bases, and 8 bases separated the two germline ends. CDR3 DNA: TGTGCCAGCAGTTTAGGCAGCGTCGAGCAGTACTTC. This sequence encodes CASSLGSVEQYF.

This clonotype turned up a few times. The V and J genes are TRBV4-1 and TRBJ2-5; 11 bases fit TRBD2. CDR1 and CDR2 from the germline V gene are MGHRA and YSYEKL. This CDR3 comprises 17 residues. The V gene end was trimmed by 3 bases and the J gene end by 4 bases; junction bases not matched to a gene: 10. The CDR3 is CASSHPLAGGSRETQYF. The CDR3 DNA is TGCGCCAGCAGCCACCCCCTAGCGGGAGGCTCCCGAGAGACCCAGTACTTC.

V gene TRBV24-1 combines with J gene TRBJ2-2; 12 positions match TRBD1. CDR3 length: 19 amino acids. The V gene's germline CDR1 is KGHDR and CDR2 SFDVKD. The V and J ends lost 0 bases and 2 bases, in that order; junction bases with no gene match: 6. The CDR3 DNA reads as TGTGCCACCAGTGATTTGCGGGGACAGGGGGCTTCTAACACCGGGGAGCTGTTTTTT. This encodes CATSDLRGQGASNTGELFF.

On this clonotype itself: This sequence may be a read error, since a much larger clone differs from it by one base. The rearrangement links TRBV28 to TRBJ1-3, with D possibly matching TRBD1 (5 bases). Looked up from germline, CDR1 is MDHEN and CDR2 is SYDVKM. The CDR3 consists of 15 residues. The CDR3 region is CASSGLGGTGSTIYF. CDR3 nucleotide sequence: TGTGCCAGCAGTGGTCTTGGGGGAACTGGAAGCACCATATATTTT.

A word on this clonotype: This likely came from a read error, as a far larger clone is one base away. The CDR3 nucleotides read TGTACCAGCAGCCGATTGACCGGGACAGCTCAAGAGACCCAGTACTTC. It is translated as CTSSRLTGTAQETQYF. This rearrangement joins TRBV28 to TRBJ2-5; 7 bases map to TRBD1. CDR1 is MDHEN and CDR2 is SYDVKM in the germline V gene. This CDR3 comprises 16 residues.

This clonotype occurred a few times. The chain couples TRBV7-6 to TRBJ2-7; 9 bases map to TRBD1. Per the germline V gene, CDR1 is SGHVS and CDR2 is FNYEAQ. This CDR3 is 14 amino acids long. Unmatched junction bases numbered 6, after V lost 5 bases and J lost 4 bases. The CDR3 DNA sequence: TGTGCCAGCAGCCCGGCGACAGGGGGGTACGAGCAGTACTTC. Translated: CASSPATGGYEQYF.